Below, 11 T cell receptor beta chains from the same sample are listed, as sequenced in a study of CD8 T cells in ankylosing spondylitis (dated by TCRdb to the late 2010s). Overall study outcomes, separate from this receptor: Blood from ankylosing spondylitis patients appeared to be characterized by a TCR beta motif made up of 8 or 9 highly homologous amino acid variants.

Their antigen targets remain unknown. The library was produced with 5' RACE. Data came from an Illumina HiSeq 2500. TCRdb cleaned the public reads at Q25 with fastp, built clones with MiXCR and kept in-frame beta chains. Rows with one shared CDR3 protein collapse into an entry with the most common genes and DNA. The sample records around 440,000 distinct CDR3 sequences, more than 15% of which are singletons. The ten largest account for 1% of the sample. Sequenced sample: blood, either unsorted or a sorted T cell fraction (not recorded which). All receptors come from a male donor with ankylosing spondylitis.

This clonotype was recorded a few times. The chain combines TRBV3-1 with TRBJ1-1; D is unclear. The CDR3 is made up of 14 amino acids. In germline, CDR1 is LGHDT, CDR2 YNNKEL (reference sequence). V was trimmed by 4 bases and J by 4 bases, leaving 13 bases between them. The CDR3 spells CASSPNTAPTEAFF. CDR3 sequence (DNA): TGTGCCAGCAGCCCAAACACAGCACCCACTGAAGCTTTCTTT.

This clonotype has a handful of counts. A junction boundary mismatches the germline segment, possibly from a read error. CDR3 coding DNA: TGCAGCGTTGAAACCCGCCAGGGGGGTGGGGTCTCCTACGATGAGCAGTTCTTC. This sequence encodes CSVETRQGGGVSYDEQFF. The V gene is TRBV29-1, the J gene TRBJ2-1; D perhaps matches TRBD1 (7 bases). The CDR3 consists of 18 residues. From germline, CDR1 is SQVTM and CDR2 ANQGSEA.

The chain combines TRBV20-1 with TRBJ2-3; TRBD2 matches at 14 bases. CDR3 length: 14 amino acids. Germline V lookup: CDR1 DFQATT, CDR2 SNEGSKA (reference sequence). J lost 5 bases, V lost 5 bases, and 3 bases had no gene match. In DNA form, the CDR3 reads TGCAGTGCTGGGGGACTAGCGGGGGTAGATACGCAGTATTTT. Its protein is CSAGGLAGVDTQYF.

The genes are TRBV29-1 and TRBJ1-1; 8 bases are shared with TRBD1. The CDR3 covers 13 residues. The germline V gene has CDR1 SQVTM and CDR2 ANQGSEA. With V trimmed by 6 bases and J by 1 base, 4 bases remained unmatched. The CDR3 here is CSVGQGTNTEAFF. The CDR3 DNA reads TGCAGCGTAGGACAGGGCACGAACACTGAAGCTTTCTTT.

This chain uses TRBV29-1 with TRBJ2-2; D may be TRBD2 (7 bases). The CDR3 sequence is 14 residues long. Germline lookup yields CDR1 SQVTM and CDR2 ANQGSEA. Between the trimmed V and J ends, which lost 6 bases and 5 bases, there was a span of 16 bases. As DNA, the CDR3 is TGCAGCGTAAGGGGGACTACACGAACCGGGGAGCTGTTTTTT. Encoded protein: CSVRGTTRTGELFF.

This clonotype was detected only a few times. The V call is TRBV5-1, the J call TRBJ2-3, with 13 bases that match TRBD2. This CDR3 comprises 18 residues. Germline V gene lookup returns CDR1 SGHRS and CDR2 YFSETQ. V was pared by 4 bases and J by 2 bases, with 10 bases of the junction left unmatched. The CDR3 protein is CASSPGLAGAKNTDTQYF. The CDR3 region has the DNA TGCGCCAGCAGCCCCGGACTAGCGGGGGCCAAAAACACAGATACGCAGTATTTT.

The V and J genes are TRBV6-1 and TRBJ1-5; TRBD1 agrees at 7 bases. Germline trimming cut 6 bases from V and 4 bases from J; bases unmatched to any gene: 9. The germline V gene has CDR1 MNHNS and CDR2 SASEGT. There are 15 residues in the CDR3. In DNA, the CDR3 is TGTGCCAGCAGAGGGGGCGTGGGGGGAAATCAGCCCCAGCATTTT. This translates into CASRGGVGGNQPQHF.

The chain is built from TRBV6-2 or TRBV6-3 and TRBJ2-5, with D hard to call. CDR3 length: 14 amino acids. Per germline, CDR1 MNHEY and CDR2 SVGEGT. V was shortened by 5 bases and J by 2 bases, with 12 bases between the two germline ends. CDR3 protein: CASSRIAGQETQYF. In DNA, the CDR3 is TGTGCCAGCAGTCGAATAGCCGGTCAAGAGACCCAGTACTTC.

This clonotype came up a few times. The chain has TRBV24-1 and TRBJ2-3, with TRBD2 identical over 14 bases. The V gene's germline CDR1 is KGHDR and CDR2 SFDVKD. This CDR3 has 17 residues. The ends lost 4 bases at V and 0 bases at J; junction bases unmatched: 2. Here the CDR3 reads CATSDRTSGRSTDTQYF. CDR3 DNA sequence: TGTGCCACCAGTGACCGGACTAGCGGGAGGAGCACAGATACGCAGTATTTT.

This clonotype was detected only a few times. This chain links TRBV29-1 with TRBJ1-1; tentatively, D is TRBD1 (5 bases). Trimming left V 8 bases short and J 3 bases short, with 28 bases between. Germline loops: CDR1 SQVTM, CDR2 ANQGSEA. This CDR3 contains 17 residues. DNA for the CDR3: TGCAGCATATTGAAGGAGCAGGGTGGTAAACGGGACACTGAAGCTTTCTTT. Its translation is CSILKEQGGKRDTEAFF.

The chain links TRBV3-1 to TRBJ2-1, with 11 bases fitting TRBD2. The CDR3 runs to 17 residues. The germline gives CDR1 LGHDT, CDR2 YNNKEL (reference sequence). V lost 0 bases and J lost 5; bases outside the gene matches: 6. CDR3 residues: CASSQELIAGGDNEQFF. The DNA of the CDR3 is TGTGCCAGCAGCCAAGAGTTGATAGCGGGGGGGGACAATGAGCAGTTCTTC.